The entry below describes one T cell receptor beta chain. Its antigen remains unidentified. No qualities accompany the bases; no much larger clone lies one base away. This sample was taken from a study of beta chain features in type 1 diabetes (dated by TCRdb to the late 2010s). Study-level background: Patients and healthy donors did not differ in mean age, gender distribution, total cell number or subset yield. A total of around 110,000,000 sorted cells were examined across all samples, and a strong correlation was observed between cell number per subset and RNA yield. The study compared the TCRB repertoires of sorted circulating CD4+ T cell subsets in recently diagnosed type 1 diabetes patients with those in matched healthy donors. Regulatory and stem cell-like memory subsets were isolated from only 8 patients and about eight healthy donors, whereas naive and central memory subsets came from all 30 or so donors. The paper as a whole reports these results and caveats: PCR might favor shorter templates, but patient and control samples were amplified and corrected together, so any skew would affect both groups equally. Naive, central memory and regulatory TCRB repertoires appeared more similar among patients than among healthy donors. Type 1 diabetes patients showed a moderate but significant shortening of TCRB CDR3 length in all four CD4+ subsets. Because cDNA was sequenced instead of genomic DNA, activated cells with high expression could be over-represented, although the groups did not differ in activation or CD3 levels. Only small numbers of individuals were included in the HLA sub-analyses, which left unresolved whether HLA type had any influence on TCRB rearrangement. At VDJ recombination sites, patients with type 1 diabetes made fewer insertions and deleted more nucleotides, a pattern implying thymic rearrangement abnormalities.

The High Capacity cDNA Reverse Transcription Kit was used to reverse transcribe all of the isolated RNA, meaning that expressed TCRB transcripts were what got sequenced. Deep immunoSEQ sequencing was performed on naive, central memory and regulatory T cell samples, with an average of about 4 million total reads per sample. Sorted cells were lysed in RLT buffer, and RNA was extracted using DNase-treated RNeasy Micro or Mini kits according to cell number. To prevent cross-contamination, every cell subset was processed on its own, while patient and healthy donor samples were processed together. The immunoSEQ multiplex PCR was used to amplify TCRB sequences from cDNA, generating 87-bp fragments that spanned the CDR3 region. Sequencing of the amplicons was performed on the Illumina HiSeq platform. On the authors' methods: PCR bias was corrected computationally using synthetic template baselines, and reads within Hamming distance 2 were collapsed, with unmergeable singletons discarded. Reads were aligned to IMGT to assign V, D and J genes, CDR3 length, and insertions or deletions at six rearrangement sites. Clonotype counts were normalized to sorted cell number within each subset before computing true diversity and Gini coefficients with the tcR R package. Repertoire sharing was quantified using the overlap coefficient calculated on TCRB nucleotide sequences. Out-of-frame TCRB sequences from naive cells were analyzed to stand in for the pre-selection repertoire. This is the immuneACCESS table as TCRdb keeps it, with only in-frame sequences that have V and J called. A part of the clones is gone; compared with another copy, unresolved V genes explain less than half, and the rest is unexplained. The D gene and trimming were derived from the DNA, and the V and J assignments and clone size from that table. This sample holds hundreds of thousands of clones; 11% were observed only once. The ten top clones hold more than 0.015% of the sample.

A single peripheral blood draw of about 116 mL on average was collected from each donor into heparinised tubes. Using a panel that included CD45RO, CCR7, CD25, CD127, CD95 and CD27, naive, central memory, regulatory and stem cell-like memory CD4+ T cells were sorted on a BD FACSAria II. Every sorted population had a purity above 95%. PBMCs were isolated immediately by Lymphoprep density gradient centrifugation and stained directly without culture. To minimize batch effects, samples were stained and sorted in pairs, one healthy donor with one patient per experiment. This receptor was obtained from a man younger than 45 with type 1 diabetes. Sample: naive CD4+ T cells from blood. The cell subset or site label, as the study defines it: true naive CD4+ T cells.

Here is the DNA: TGTGCCAGCAGCACAACAGGTTATGGCTACACCTTC. Its translation is CASSTTGYGYTF. The rearranged segments are TRBV9 and TRBJ1-2, with a tentative D gene TRBD1 over 5 matching bases. Trimming at the junction amounts to 4 bases on V and 5 bases on J, and the germline ends lie 9 bases apart. Reading from cysteine to phenylalanine, the CDR3 counts 12 amino acids. Of all the DNA, just the CDR3 is kept, 36 bases in frame from base 1. Based on the germline V gene, the CDR1 and CDR2 sequences are SGDLS and YYNGEE.